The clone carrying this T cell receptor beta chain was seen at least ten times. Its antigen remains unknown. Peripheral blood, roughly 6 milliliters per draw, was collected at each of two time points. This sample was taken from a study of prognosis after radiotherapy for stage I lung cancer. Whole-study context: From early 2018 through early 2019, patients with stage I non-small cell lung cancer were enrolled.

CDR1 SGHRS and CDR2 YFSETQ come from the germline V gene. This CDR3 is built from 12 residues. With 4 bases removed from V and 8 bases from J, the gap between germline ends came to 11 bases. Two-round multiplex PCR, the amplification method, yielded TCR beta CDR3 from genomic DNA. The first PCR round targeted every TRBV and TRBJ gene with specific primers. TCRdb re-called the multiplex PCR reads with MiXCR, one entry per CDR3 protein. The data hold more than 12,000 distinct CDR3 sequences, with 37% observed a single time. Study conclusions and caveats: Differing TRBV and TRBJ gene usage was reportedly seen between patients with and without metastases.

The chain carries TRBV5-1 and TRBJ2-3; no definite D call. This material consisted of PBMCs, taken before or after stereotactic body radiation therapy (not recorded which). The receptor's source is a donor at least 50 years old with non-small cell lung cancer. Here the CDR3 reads CASSTKPGTQYF. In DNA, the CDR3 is TGCGCCAGCAGCACAAAGCCGGGTACGCAGTATTTT.